These 14 T cell receptor beta chains were sequenced from one sample in a study of blood T cells in healthy people across ages. A second PCR, run for about 6 to 11 cycles, used a sample-barcoded 5' primer plus a J-beta primer mix. One entry per CDR3 protein, called by TCRdb with MiXCR from the 5' RACE reads. The data hold 700,000 or so distinct CDR3 sequences, with around 41% observed a single time. Input material: blood. The receptors were sampled from a man older than 75 in good health.

This clonotype was seen only a few times. V is TRBV5-5 and J is TRBJ1-1; 7 nucleotides align to TRBD1. This CDR3 comprises 16 residues. Germline V gene lookup returns CDR1 SGHKS and CDR2 YYEKEE (reference sequence). The ends lost 4 bases at V and 2 bases at J; junction bases unmatched: 11. The CDR3 region has the DNA TGTGCCAGCAGCCTGACCGGGACAGCACACAACACTGAAGCTTTCTTT. This codes for CASSLTGTAHNTEAFF.

This rearrangement joins TRBV28 to TRBJ1-2, with TRBD1 matching 7 bases. The CDR3 consists of 14 residues. Trimming took 5 bases from V and 5 from J; bases not matched to a gene: 8. Germline values: CDR1 MDHEN, CDR2 SYDVKM. For the CDR3, the DNA is TGTGCCAGCAGTCTAACGACAGGGCGATATGGCTACACCTTC. This sequence encodes CASSLTTGRYGYTF.

This chain uses TRBV5-5 with TRBJ1-1; D unresolved. Trimming took off 4 bases at V and 5 bases at J, with 9 bases between the two ends. The CDR3 totals 12 residues. Germline V CDR1 and CDR2: SGHKS, YYEKEE (reference sequence). CDR3 nucleotide sequence: TGTGCCAGCAGCCCCCGGGAGACTGAAGCTTTCTTT. It codes for CASSPRETEAFF.

Of note for this clonotype: This could be a read error, since a much larger clone is one nucleotide away. This chain joins TRBV4-2 and TRBJ2-5; 10 bases agree with TRBD2. CDR1 and CDR2 (germline): LGHNA, YNFKEQ. The CDR3 consists of 18 residues. The CDR3 nucleotides are TGTGCCAGCAGCCAAGAGGGGACGGGAGCGGGAGGGCAAGAGACCCGGTACTTC. This sequence encodes CASSQEGTGAGGQETRYF.

The rearrangement links TRBV4-2 to TRBJ1-6; perhaps TRBD1 as D (5 bases). CDR1 is LGHNA, CDR2 YNFKEQ, per germline. The CDR3 length is 18 residues. V lost 0 bases and J 5 bases, leaving 17 bases between the germline ends. This chain's CDR3 is CASSQDLRGFGDNSPLHF. The DNA of the CDR3 is TGTGCCAGCAGCCAAGATCTTCGGGGGTTTGGGGATAATTCACCCCTCCACTTT.

This clonotype was detected only a few times. This rearrangement joins TRBV6-5 to TRBJ2-7; TRBD2 matches at 7 bases. The germline V gene encodes CDR1 MNHEY and CDR2 SVGAGI. CDR3 length equals 15 residues. The V and J ends lost 4 bases and 3 bases, in that order; junction bases with no gene match: 9. This chain's CDR3 is CASSSAGAPIYEQYF. CDR3 in DNA: TGTGCCAGCAGTTCGGCGGGAGCGCCTATCTACGAGCAGTACTTC.

This sequence joins TRBV20-1 and TRBJ2-3; 11 bases are shared with TRBD2. Germline V lookup: CDR1 DFQATT, CDR2 SNEGSKA (reference sequence). Trimming at V came to 6 bases and at J to 1 base, leaving 6 bases not matched to a gene. The CDR3 runs 15 residues. The chain's CDR3 is CSAGGLAERTDTQYF. The CDR3 DNA reads TGCAGTGCCGGGGGACTAGCGGAGCGCACAGATACGCAGTATTTT.

The CDR3 DNA sequence: TGCAGTGCTAGACCCCGGGCTTACACTGAAGCTTTCTTT. Protein product: CSARPRAYTEAFF. This chain connects TRBV20-1 to TRBJ1-1; D is ambiguous. Trimming took off 2 bases at V and 3 bases at J, with 10 bases between the two ends. The CDR3 is 13 residues long. Germline V gene sequence: CDR1 DFQATT, CDR2 SNEGSKA (reference sequence).

The chain carries TRBV11-2 and TRBJ2-2; D remains ambiguous. V was trimmed by 5 bases and J by 5 bases, leaving 18 bases between them. Germline-derived CDR1 and CDR2 are SGHAT and FQNNGV. The CDR3 runs to 16 residues. The CDR3 reads CASSLVSVELTGELFF. The CDR3 coding sequence is TGTGCCAGCAGCCTCGTCAGCGTGGAATTGACCGGGGAGCTGTTTTTT.

V usage is TRBV3-1 and J usage is TRBJ2-1; D may be TRBD2 (5 bases). The germline CDR1 and CDR2 sequences are LGHDT and YNNKEL (reference sequence). V lost 0 bases, J lost 6 bases, and 12 bases lay in between. CDR3 size: 15 residues. Here the CDR3 reads CASSQDPASLNEQFF. The CDR3 nucleotides are TGTGCCAGCAGCCAAGATCCGGCTAGCCTCAATGAGCAGTTCTTC.

The V and J genes are TRBV7-2 and TRBJ1-4; D is uncertain. Looked up from germline, CDR1 is SGHTA and CDR2 is FQGNSA. V was trimmed by 3 bases and J by 0 bases, leaving 5 bases between them. The CDR3 runs to 14 residues. The CDR3 reads CASSFQATNEKLFF. CDR3 coding DNA: TGTGCCAGCAGCTTCCAGGCAACTAATGAAAAACTGTTTTTT.

The V gene is TRBV20-1, the J gene TRBJ2-4; 9 nucleotides line up with TRBD1. The germline CDR1 and CDR2 sequences are DFQATT and SNEGSKA (reference sequence). V was clipped by 3 bases and J by 6 bases; unmatched bases: 0. This CDR3 is built from 12 residues. This chain's CDR3 is CSARTGGNIQYF. In DNA, the CDR3 is TGCAGTGCTAGGACAGGGGGAAACATTCAGTACTTC.

The V call is TRBV5-1, the J call TRBJ2-3; TRBD2 agrees at 12 bases. V trimming: 7 bases; J trimming: 2 bases; junction bases outside the gene matches: 5. This CDR3 is built from 15 residues. The germline V gene has CDR1 SGHRS and CDR2 YFSETQ. The CDR3 reads CASRTSGAYTDTQYF. Here the CDR3 DNA reads TGCGCCAGCCGGACTAGCGGGGCCTACACAGATACGCAGTATTTT.

The rearrangement joins TRBV5-6 to TRBJ2-3; no clear D gene. Germline V lookup: CDR1 SGHDT, CDR2 YYEEEE. The CDR3 is 15 residues long. V lost 0 bases and J lost 2, with 10 bases in between. CDR3 sequence (DNA): TGTGCCAGCAGCTTGGTGGTCACCCACACAGATACGCAGTATTTT. Its translation is CASSLVVTHTDTQYF.